This T cell receptor (beta chain) emerged from a study of shared clonotypes between healthy human individuals. Here immunoSEQ multiplex PCR was the method, and the copy in TCRdb shows in-frame clones only, minus some. The table includes around 2.1 million clones, around 93% detected once. Trimming took 0 bases from V and 5 from J, leaving 15 bases between them. The germline gives CDR1 MNHEY, CDR2 SMNVEV (reference sequence). The CDR3 totals 16 residues. The naive CD8 population came from CD45RO-negative cells selected for CCR7, without terminally differentiated effector memory CD45RA+ cells. Sequencing was performed on naive CD8+ T cells from PBMCs. This rearrangement joins TRBV27 to TRBJ2-3; perhaps TRBD1 as D (6 bases). This sequence was found in a man aged 18 to 35 in good health. Some clones in this sample may be carry-over from other donors' samples. CDR3 DNA sequence: TGTGCCAGCAGTTTATCGATGGCAGGGGTGGGAGATACGCAGTATTTT. Protein product: CASSLSMAGVGDTQYF.